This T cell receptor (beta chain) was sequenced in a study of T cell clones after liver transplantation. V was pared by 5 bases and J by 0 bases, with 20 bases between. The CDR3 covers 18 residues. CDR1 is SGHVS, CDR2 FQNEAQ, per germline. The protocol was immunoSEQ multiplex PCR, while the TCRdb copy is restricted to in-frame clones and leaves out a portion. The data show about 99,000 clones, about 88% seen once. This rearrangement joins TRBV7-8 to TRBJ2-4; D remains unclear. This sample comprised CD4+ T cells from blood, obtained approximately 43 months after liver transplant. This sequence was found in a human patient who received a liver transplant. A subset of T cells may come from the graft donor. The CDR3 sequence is CASSTRHGSQAAKNIQYF. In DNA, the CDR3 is TGTGCCAGCAGCACCAGACACGGCTCACAAGCAGCCAAAAACATTCAGTACTTC.